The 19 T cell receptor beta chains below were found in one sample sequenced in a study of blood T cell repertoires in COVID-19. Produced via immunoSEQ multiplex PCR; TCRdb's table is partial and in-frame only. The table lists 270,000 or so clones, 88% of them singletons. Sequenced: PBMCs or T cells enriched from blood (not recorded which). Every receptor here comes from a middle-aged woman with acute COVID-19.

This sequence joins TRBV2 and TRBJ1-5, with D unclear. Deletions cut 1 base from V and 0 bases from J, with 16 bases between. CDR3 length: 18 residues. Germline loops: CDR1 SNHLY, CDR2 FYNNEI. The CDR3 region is CASSEEEGRIYSNQPQHF. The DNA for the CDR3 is TGTGCCAGCAGTGAAGAGGAGGGCAGAATCTATAGCAATCAGCCCCAGCATTTT.

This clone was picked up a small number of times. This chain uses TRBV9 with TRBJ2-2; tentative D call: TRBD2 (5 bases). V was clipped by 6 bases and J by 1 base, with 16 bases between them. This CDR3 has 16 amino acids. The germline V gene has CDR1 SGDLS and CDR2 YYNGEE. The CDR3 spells CASTRPFRGNTGELFF. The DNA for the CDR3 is TGTGCCAGCACCAGACCCTTTCGGGGGAACACCGGGGAGCTGTTTTTT.

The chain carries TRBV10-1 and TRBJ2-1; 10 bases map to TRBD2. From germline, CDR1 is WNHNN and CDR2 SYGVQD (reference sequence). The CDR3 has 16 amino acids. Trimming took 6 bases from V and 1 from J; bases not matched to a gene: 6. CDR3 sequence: CASSHLAGGSYNEQFF. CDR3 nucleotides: TGCGCCAGCAGCCATTTAGCGGGAGGATCCTACAATGAGCAGTTCTTC.

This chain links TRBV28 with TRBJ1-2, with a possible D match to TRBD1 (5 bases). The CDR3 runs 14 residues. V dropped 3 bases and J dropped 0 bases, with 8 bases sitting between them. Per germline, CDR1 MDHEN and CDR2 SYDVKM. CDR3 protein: CASSFRTPNYGYTF. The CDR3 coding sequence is TGTGCCAGCAGTTTCCGGACACCTAACTATGGCTACACCTTC.

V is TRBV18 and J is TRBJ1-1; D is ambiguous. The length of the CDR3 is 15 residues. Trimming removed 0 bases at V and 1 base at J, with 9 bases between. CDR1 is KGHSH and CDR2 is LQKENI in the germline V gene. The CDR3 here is CASSPPNSGNTEAFF. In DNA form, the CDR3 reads TGTGCCAGCTCACCACCAAATTCGGGGAACACTGAAGCTTTCTTT.

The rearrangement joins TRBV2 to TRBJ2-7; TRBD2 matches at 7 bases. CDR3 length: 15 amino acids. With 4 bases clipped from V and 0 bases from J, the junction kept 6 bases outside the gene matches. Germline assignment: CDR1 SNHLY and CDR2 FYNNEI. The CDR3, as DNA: TGTGCCAGCAGTGTGCTAGCGGCGCTCTCCTACGAGCAGTACTTC. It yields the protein CASSVLAALSYEQYF.

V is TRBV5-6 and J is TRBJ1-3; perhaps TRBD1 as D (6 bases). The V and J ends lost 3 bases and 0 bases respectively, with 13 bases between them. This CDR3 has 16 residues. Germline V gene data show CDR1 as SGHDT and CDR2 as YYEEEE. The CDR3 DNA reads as TGTGCCAGCAGCTGGAGGACAGCGATCTCTGGAAACACCATATATTTT. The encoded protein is CASSWRTAISGNTIYF.

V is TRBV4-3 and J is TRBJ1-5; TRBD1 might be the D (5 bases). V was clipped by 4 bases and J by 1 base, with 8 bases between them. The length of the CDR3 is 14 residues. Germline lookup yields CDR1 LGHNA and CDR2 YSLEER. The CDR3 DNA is TGCGCCAGCAGCCTCCGACAGAGCAATCAGCCCCAGCATTTT. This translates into CASSLRQSNQPQHF.

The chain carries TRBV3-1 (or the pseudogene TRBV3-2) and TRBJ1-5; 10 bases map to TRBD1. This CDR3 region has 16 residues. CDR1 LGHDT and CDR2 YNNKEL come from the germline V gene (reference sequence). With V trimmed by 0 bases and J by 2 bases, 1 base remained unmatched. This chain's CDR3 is CASSQEGTGGNQPQHF. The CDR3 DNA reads TGTGCCAGCAGCCAAGAAGGGACAGGGGGCAATCAGCCCCAGCATTTT.

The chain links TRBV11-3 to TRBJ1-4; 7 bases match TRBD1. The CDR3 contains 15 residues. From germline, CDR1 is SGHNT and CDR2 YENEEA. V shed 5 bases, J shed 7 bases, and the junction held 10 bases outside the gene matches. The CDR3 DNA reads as TGTGCCAGCAGCGCGGCCGGGACAGATTTTGAAAAACTGTTTTTT. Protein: CASSAAGTDFEKLFF.

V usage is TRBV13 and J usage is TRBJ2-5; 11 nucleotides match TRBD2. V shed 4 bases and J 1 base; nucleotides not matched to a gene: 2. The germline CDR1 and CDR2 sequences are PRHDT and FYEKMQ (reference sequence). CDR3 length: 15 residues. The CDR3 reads CASSWTSGFQETQYF. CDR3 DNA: TGTGCCAGCAGCTGGACTAGCGGGTTCCAAGAGACCCAGTACTTC.

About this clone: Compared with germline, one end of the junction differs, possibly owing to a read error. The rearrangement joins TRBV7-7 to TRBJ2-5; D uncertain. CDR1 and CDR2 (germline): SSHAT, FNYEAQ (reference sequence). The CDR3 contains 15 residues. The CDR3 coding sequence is TGTGCTAGCAGCTTAGATCCGGGTCCACAAGAGACCCAGTACTTC. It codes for CASSLDPGPQETQYF.

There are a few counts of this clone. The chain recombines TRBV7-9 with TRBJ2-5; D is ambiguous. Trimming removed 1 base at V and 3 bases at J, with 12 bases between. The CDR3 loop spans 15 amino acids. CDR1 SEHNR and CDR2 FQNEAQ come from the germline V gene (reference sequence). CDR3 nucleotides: TGTGCCAGCAGCTTAGAATTTACAGAAGAAGAGACCCAGTACTTC. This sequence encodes CASSLEFTEEETQYF.

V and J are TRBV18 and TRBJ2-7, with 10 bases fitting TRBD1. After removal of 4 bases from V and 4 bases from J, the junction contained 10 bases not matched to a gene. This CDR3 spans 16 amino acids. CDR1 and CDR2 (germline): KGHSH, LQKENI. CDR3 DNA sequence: TGTGCCAGCTCACGCGAGGTCCCGGGACAGGGGTACGAGCAGTACTTC. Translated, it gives CASSREVPGQGYEQYF.

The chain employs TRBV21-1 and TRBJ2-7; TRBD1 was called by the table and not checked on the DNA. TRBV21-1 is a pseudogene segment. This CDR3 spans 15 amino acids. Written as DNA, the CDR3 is TGTGCCAGCAGCTCACGGACAGGGTGGACTTACGAGCAGTACGTC. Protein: CASSSRTGWTYEQYV.

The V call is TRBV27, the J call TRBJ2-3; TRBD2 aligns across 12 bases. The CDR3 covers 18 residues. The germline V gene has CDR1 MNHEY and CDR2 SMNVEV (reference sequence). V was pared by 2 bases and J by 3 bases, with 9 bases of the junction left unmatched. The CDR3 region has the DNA TGTGCCAGCAGTTTAAGGACGCTCCTAGCGGGAGGGACAGATACGCAGTATTTT. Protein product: CASSLRTLLAGGTDTQYF.

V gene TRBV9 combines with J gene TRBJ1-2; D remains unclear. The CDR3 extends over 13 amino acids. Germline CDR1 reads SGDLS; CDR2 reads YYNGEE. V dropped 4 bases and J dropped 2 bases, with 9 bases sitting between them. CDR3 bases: TGTGCCAGCAGCTGGCGGAGCAACTATGGCTACACCTTC. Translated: CASSWRSNYGYTF.

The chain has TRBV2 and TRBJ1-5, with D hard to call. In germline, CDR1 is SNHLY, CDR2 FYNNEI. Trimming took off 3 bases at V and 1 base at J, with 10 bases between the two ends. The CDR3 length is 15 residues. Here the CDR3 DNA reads TGTGCCAGCAGTGATTCGCGCGAGAGCAATCAGCCCCAGCATTTT. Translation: CASSDSRESNQPQHF. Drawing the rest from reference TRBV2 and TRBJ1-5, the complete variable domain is EPEVTQTPSHQVTQMGQEVILRCVPISNHLYFYWYRQILGQKVEFLVSFYNNEISEKSEIFDDQFSVERPDGSNFTLKIRSTKLEDSAMYFCASSDSRESNQPQHFGDGTRLSIL.

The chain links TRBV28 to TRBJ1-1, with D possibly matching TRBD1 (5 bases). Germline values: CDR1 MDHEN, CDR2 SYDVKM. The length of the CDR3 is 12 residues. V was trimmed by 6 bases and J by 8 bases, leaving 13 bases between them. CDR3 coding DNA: TGTGCCAGCAGCCAGGGAAACAGAGAAGCTTTCTTT. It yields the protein CASSQGNREAFF.